These 21 T cell receptor beta chains share one sample of origin, sequenced in a study of cytomegalovirus exposure and HLA in healthy donors. The PCR had 60 Vbeta and 13 Jbeta primers. The method was immunoSEQ multiplex PCR; TCRdb's version includes in-frame clones alone and lacks a portion of them. Here the sample table reports 140,000 to 150,000 clones. Sequences were obtained from PBMCs. The receptors shown here come from a woman aged 50 to 60 in good health and CMV-seronegative.

This chain joins TRBV29-1 and TRBJ1-1; no firm D call. V gave up 5 bases and J gave up 4 bases, with 11 bases separating them. The germline CDR1 and CDR2 sequences are SQVTM and ANQGSEA. CDR3 length equals 12 residues. CDR3 protein: CSVYRVGTEAFF. CDR3 nucleotide sequence: TGCAGCGTTTATCGGGTCGGCACTGAAGCTTTCTTT.

V gene TRBV10-3 combines with J gene TRBJ1-4, with 7 bases lining up with TRBD1. CDR3 length: 14 residues. V gave up 7 bases and J gave up 4 bases; unmatched junction bases: 6. Germline CDR1 is ENHRY and CDR2 is SYGVKD. The CDR3 is CAIKGATLNEKLFF. The CDR3 coding sequence is TGTGCCATCAAGGGGGCGACGCTTAATGAAAAACTGTTTTTT.

CDR3: CASSIGTGDTGELFF. CDR3 in DNA: TGTGCCAGCAGCATAGGGACAGGGGACACCGGGGAGCTGTTTTTT. This chain connects TRBV7-9 to TRBJ2-2; TRBD1 matches 10 bases. The V gene's germline CDR1 is SEHNR and CDR2 FQNEAQ (reference sequence). V shed 5 bases, J shed 3 bases, and the junction held 3 bases outside the gene matches. There are 15 residues in the CDR3.

The chain combines TRBV20-1 with TRBJ2-7, with D perhaps matching TRBD2 (6 bases). Per the germline V gene, CDR1 is DFQATT and CDR2 is SNEGSKA (reference sequence). Trimming shortened V by 5 bases and J by 9 bases, and 14 bases separated the two germline ends. The CDR3 consists of 11 residues. The CDR3 loop reads CSASTRGVQYF. CDR3 in DNA: TGCAGTGCTTCGACTAGAGGAGTGCAGTACTTC.

This sequence joins TRBV7-2 and TRBJ2-7; 8 bases are a match to TRBD2. V gave up 5 bases and J gave up 1 base; unmatched junction bases: 7. Germline CDR1 reads SGHTA; CDR2 reads FQGNSA. This CDR3 is 15 amino acids long. The CDR3 sequence: CASSHGGAGSYEQYF. CDR3 bases: TGTGCCAGCAGCCACGGGGGGGCGGGATCCTACGAGCAGTACTTC.

The J gene is TRBJ2-3, the V gene TRBV11-3; the match to TRBD2 covers 15 bases. The CDR3 consists of 17 residues. Per germline, CDR1 SGHNT and CDR2 YENEEA. The V gene end was trimmed by 6 bases and the J gene end by 4 bases; junction bases not matched to a gene: 8. The CDR3, as DNA: TGTGCCAGCAGTCATGGGACTAGCGGGAGGAAAGCAGATACGCAGTATTTT. It yields the protein CASSHGTSGRKADTQYF.

The gene calls are TRBV5-5 and TRBJ2-7, with 9 positions matching TRBD2. Germline V gene data show CDR1 as SGHKS and CDR2 as YYEKEE (reference sequence). V trimming: 3 bases; J trimming: 2 bases; junction bases outside the gene matches: 15. The CDR3 loop spans 18 amino acids. CDR3 loop: CASSSRGQLAGVPYEQYF. CDR3 bases: TGTGCCAGCAGCTCGCGGGGCCAACTAGCGGGTGTCCCCTACGAGCAGTACTTC. Full variable domain (remainder filled in from reference TRBV5-5 and TRBJ2-7): DAGVTQSPTHLIKTRGQQVTLRCSPISGHKSVSWYQQVLGQGPQFIFQYYEKEERGRGNFPDRFSARQFPNYSSELNVNALLLGDSALYLCASSSRGQLAGVPYEQYFGPGTRLTVT.

The genes are TRBV27 and TRBJ2-3; 15 bases align to TRBD2. This CDR3 contains 20 residues. The J segment lost 1 base and the V segment lost 3 bases, leaving 11 bases of the junction unmatched. Germline values: CDR1 MNHEY, CDR2 SMNVEV (reference sequence). CDR3 region: CASSFSGLAGGAQGTDTQYF. DNA for the CDR3: TGTGCCAGCAGTTTCTCGGGACTAGCGGGAGGTGCACAAGGCACAGATACGCAGTATTTT.

This rearrangement joins TRBV7-3 to TRBJ2-1; TRBD2 matches at 11 bases. With 6 bases clipped from V and 10 bases from J, the junction kept 23 bases outside the gene matches. Germline V gives CDR1 SGHTA, CDR2 FQGTGA. The CDR3 extends over 19 amino acids. The CDR3 DNA is TGTGCCAGCAGTTCTGTCTGGGTGTCGATAGCGGGAGGGCCCCCGGAGCAGTTCTTC. It specifies CASSSVWVSIAGGPPEQFF.

This chain uses TRBV16 with TRBJ1-2, with D possibly being TRBD1 (5 bases). CDR1 is KGHSY, CDR2 FQNENV, per germline. The CDR3 totals 17 residues. Trimming shortened V by 0 bases and J by 3 bases, and 17 bases separated the two germline ends. For the CDR3, the DNA is TGTGCCAGCAGCCAATCGTTCCCGGACGGGGGGGACTATGGCTACACCTTC. This encodes CASSQSFPDGGDYGYTF.

This sequence joins TRBV5-1 and TRBJ2-5, with TRBD1 as a possible D gene (5 bases). The CDR3 loop spans 14 amino acids. V lost 1 base and J 2 bases, leaving 9 bases between the germline ends. Germline values: CDR1 SGHRS, CDR2 YFSETQ. In DNA form, the CDR3 reads TGCGCCAGCAGCTTGTATTCAGGGCAAGAGACCCAGTACTTC. Amino acids: CASSLYSGQETQYF.

The chain combines TRBV27 with TRBJ1-4, with 8 nucleotides matching TRBD1. The CDR3 is made up of 15 amino acids. J lost 8 bases, V lost 6 bases, and 11 bases had no gene match. The germline V gene has CDR1 MNHEY and CDR2 SMNVEV (reference sequence). The CDR3 loop is CASRYRGQGGEKLFF. The CDR3 region has the DNA TGTGCCAGCAGATATAGAGGACAGGGAGGGGAAAAACTGTTTTTT.

V usage is TRBV7-2 and J usage is TRBJ2-1; TRBD1 might be the D (6 bases). V lost 1 base and J lost 1, with 20 bases in between. The germline V gene has CDR1 SGHTA and CDR2 FQGNSA. The CDR3 is 19 residues long. CDR3 DNA sequence: TGTGCCAGCAGCTTAGTAGTGGGGGCCGAAAAATTTTCCTACAATGAGCAGTTCTTC. It translates to CASSLVVGAEKFSYNEQFF.

This chain links TRBV7-2 with TRBJ1-4, with D perhaps TRBD1 (6 bases). Trimming pared 5 bases from V and 0 bases from J, leaving 10 bases between. Looked up from germline, CDR1 is SGHTA and CDR2 is FQGNSA. CDR3 length: 15 amino acids. The CDR3: CASSLDRATNEKLFF. The CDR3 region has the DNA TGTGCCAGCAGCCTGGACAGAGCAACTAATGAAAAACTGTTTTTT.

This rearrangement joins TRBV18 to TRBJ1-4; tentative D call: TRBD1 (5 bases). V lost 2 bases and J 4 bases, leaving 11 bases between the germline ends. Germline values: CDR1 KGHSH, CDR2 LQKENI. This CDR3 is 15 amino acids long. CDR3 coding DNA: TGTGCCAGCTCACCATCCGCAGGGCGTAATGAAAAACTGTTTTTT. Protein sequence: CASSPSAGRNEKLFF.

The chain joins TRBV13 to TRBJ2-3; TRBD1 matches 8 bases. The length of the CDR3 is 15 residues. Germline-derived CDR1 and CDR2 are PRHDT and FYEKMQ (reference sequence). V lost 4 bases to trimming and J lost 2 bases; unmatched junction nucleotides: 5. The CDR3 DNA follows: TGTGCCAGCAGCTCAGGGACAGGTCCCACAGATACGCAGTATTTT. Translated: CASSSGTGPTDTQYF.

The chain uses TRBV6-5 and TRBJ1-4, with 7 positions matching TRBD1. The V gene's germline CDR1 is MNHEY and CDR2 SVGAGI. This CDR3 comprises 13 residues. V lost 10 bases to trimming and J lost 7 bases; unmatched junction nucleotides: 9. CDR3 sequence: CATRLTGVEKLFF. The CDR3 nucleotides are TGTGCCACCCGGTTAACAGGGGTTGAAAAACTGTTTTTT.

The chain uses TRBV11-2 and TRBJ1-1, with D possibly matching TRBD1 (6 bases). V lost 6 bases, J lost 1 base, and 15 bases lay in between. The CDR3 length is 15 residues. Germline V gene lookup returns CDR1 SGHAT and CDR2 FQNNGV. In DNA form, the CDR3 reads TGTGCCAGCAGTTCAAGCGGGGGGCGGAACACTGAAGCTTTCTTT. This sequence encodes CASSSSGGRNTEAFF.

The chain couples TRBV7-2 to TRBJ1-1; TRBD1 might be the D (6 bases). Per germline, CDR1 SGHTA and CDR2 FQGNSA. V lost 5 bases and J 1 base, leaving 11 bases between the germline ends. The CDR3 runs to 14 residues. CDR3 loop: CASSLTDRNTEAFF. The CDR3 DNA reads as TGTGCCAGCAGCCTGACGGACAGGAACACTGAAGCTTTCTTT.

The chain carries TRBV9 and TRBJ2-7; no clear D gene. The CDR3 runs 13 residues. CDR1 SGDLS and CDR2 YYNGEE come from the germline V gene. Trimming removed 3 bases at V and 0 bases at J, with 7 bases between. As DNA, the CDR3 is TGTGCCAGCAGCGCCCAGGACTCCTACGAGCAGTACTTC. This gives the protein CASSAQDSYEQYF.

This chain links TRBV4-2 with TRBJ2-7; a weak D match, TRBD1 (6 bases). V was cut by 6 bases and J by 2 bases, with 14 bases left in between. The CDR3 consists of 14 residues. Germline loops: CDR1 LGHNA, CDR2 YNFKEQ. CDR3 protein: CASRPAGTTYEQYF. In DNA form, the CDR3 reads TGTGCCAGCAGACCAGCTGGGACAACCTACGAGCAGTACTTC.